This passage covers 25 T cell receptor beta chains from one sample sequenced in a study of CD8 T cells in Susac syndrome. RNA amounts of about 0.5 to 1 ug underwent reverse transcription with random hexamers. TCRdb fed the immunoSEQ multiplex PCR reads into MiXCR, producing one record per CDR3 protein. Here the sample spans roughly 200,000 distinct CDR3 sequences, around 94% being singletons. The sequenced sample consisted of CD4+ T cells from PBMCs. Receptor source: a human donor with Susac syndrome.

J is TRBJ1-1 and V is TRBV19; D uncertain. This CDR3 comprises 13 residues. The germline V gene has CDR1 LNHDA and CDR2 SQIVND (reference sequence). Trimming removed 6 bases from V and 0 bases from J, with 8 bases in between. The CDR3 DNA follows: TGTGCCAGTAGCGAAACAGTGAACACTGAAGCTTTCTTT. Translating gives CASSETVNTEAFF.

This clonotype has only one observation. The genes are TRBV18 and TRBJ2-5; D remains unclear. Germline CDR1 KGHSH, CDR2 LQKENI. V was shortened by 0 bases and J by 7 bases, with 9 bases between the two germline ends. This CDR3 has 13 residues. In DNA form, the CDR3 reads TGTGCCAGCTCACCACCCGACGATGGGACCCAGTACTTC. Its protein product is CASSPPDDGTQYF.

V usage is TRBV11-2 and J usage is TRBJ2-1, with 10 bases that match TRBD2. This CDR3 region has 16 residues. Trimming took 2 bases from V and 7 from J; bases not matched to a gene: 8. The germline V gene has CDR1 SGHAT and CDR2 FQNNGV. CDR3 nucleotides: TGTGCCAGCAGCTTACGCCCAGCGGGAGGGGGGAATGAGCAGTTCTTC. Amino acids: CASSLRPAGGGNEQFF.

V and J are TRBV6-2 or TRBV6-3 and TRBJ1-5; D ambiguous. Germline V gives CDR1 MNHEY, CDR2 SVGEGT. The CDR3 has 12 residues. Trimming took off 6 bases at V and 7 bases at J, with 10 bases between the two ends. CDR3 residues: CASSHNRQPQHF. The CDR3 DNA reads as TGTGCCAGCAGCCATAATAGACAGCCCCAGCATTTT.

The chain recombines TRBV28 with TRBJ1-2; D is perhaps TRBD1 (5 bases). V lost 5 bases, J lost 7 bases, and 20 bases lay in between. The CDR3 contains 15 residues. The germline CDR1 and CDR2 sequences are MDHEN and SYDVKM. The CDR3 coding sequence is TGTGCCAGCAGTACCCCCGCTCGGGTCAGGGCTGGCTACACCTTC. As protein: CASSTPARVRAGYTF.

This clonotype has more than one count but fewer than ten. J is TRBJ2-7 and V is TRBV30; D assignment may be TRBD1 or TRBD2 (6 bases each). Per germline, CDR1 GTSNPN and CDR2 SVGIG (reference sequence). This CDR3 contains 12 residues. Trimming took off 2 bases at V and 4 bases at J, with 9 bases between the two ends. In nucleotides, the CDR3 is TGTGCCTGGAGTAGGGGGGCGTACGAGCAGTACTTC. It encodes CAWSRGAYEQYF.

The genes are TRBV4-3 and TRBJ1-1, with D unclear. CDR1 LGHNA and CDR2 YSLEER come from the germline V gene. The CDR3 covers 13 residues. Trimming took 1 base from V and 3 from J, leaving 6 bases between them. The CDR3 sequence is CASSQARDTEAFF. The CDR3 bases are TGCGCCAGCAGCCAAGCAAGGGACACTGAAGCTTTCTTT.

V is TRBV30 and J is TRBJ2-7, with D possibly being TRBD1 or TRBD2 (6 bases each). The V gene's germline CDR1 is GTSNPN and CDR2 SVGIG (reference sequence). The CDR3 has 14 residues. The V end was cut by 2 bases, the J end by 6 bases, with 17 bases between. The CDR3 sequence: CAWSTGGRQVEQYF. The CDR3 DNA is TGTGCCTGGAGTACCGGGGGCAGGCAGGTCGAGCAGTACTTC.

V gene TRBV5-1 combines with J gene TRBJ2-2; D is ambiguous. V lost 4 bases and J lost 0, with 10 bases in between. The CDR3 extends over 15 amino acids. CDR1 is SGHRS, CDR2 YFSETQ, per germline. CDR3 coding DNA: TGCGCCAGCAGCATGTCGCTAACGAACACCGGGGAGCTGTTTTTT. This codes for CASSMSLTNTGELFF.

The CDR3 sequence: CASSLGAGEGQPQHF. The DNA for the CDR3 is TGTGCCAGCAGCTTAGGTGCGGGGGAAGGTCAGCCCCAGCATTTT. The chain couples TRBV7-9 to TRBJ1-5; a possible D gene is TRBD1 (5 bases). The V end was cut by 1 base, the J end by 6 bases, with 13 bases between. The CDR3 runs 15 residues. Germline V CDR1 and CDR2: SEHNR, FQNEAQ (reference sequence).

The chain joins TRBV5-1 to TRBJ2-7; TRBD1 might be the D (6 bases). This CDR3 has 15 amino acids. Germline V gene lookup returns CDR1 SGHRS and CDR2 YFSETQ. V lost 1 base and J 3 bases, leaving 14 bases between the germline ends. In DNA, the CDR3 is TGCGCCAGCAGCTTGTTGGCAGGGGATATCTACGAGCAGTACTTC. It translates to CASSLLAGDIYEQYF.

The CDR3 DNA follows: TGCGCCAGCAGCTCACAAGACAGGGGGCAGACTAACACCGGGGAGCTGTTTTTT. It encodes CASSSQDRGQTNTGELFF. The rearrangement links TRBV5-1 to TRBJ2-2; 10 nucleotides line up with TRBD1. The length of the CDR3 is 18 residues. V gave up 3 bases and J gave up 2 bases; unmatched junction bases: 10. The V gene's germline CDR1 is SGHRS and CDR2 YFSETQ.

This clonotype turned up a few times. This chain uses TRBV12-3 or TRBV12-4 with TRBJ2-7; TRBD1 aligns across 10 bases. The CDR3 extends over 15 amino acids. V was pared by 5 bases and J by 0 bases, with 4 bases of the junction left unmatched. CDR3 region: CASSPGQGSSYEQYF. The CDR3 DNA reads as TGTGCCAGCAGTCCGGGACAGGGGTCCTCCTACGAGCAGTACTTC.

CDR3 nucleotides: TGTGCCAGTAGTATAGATATTCGGGGAACTGAAGCTTTCTTT. This codes for CASSIDIRGTEAFF. The chain uses TRBV19 and TRBJ1-1; D unresolved. V was shortened by 0 bases and J by 5 bases, with 10 bases between the two germline ends. This CDR3 contains 14 residues. From germline, CDR1 is LNHDA and CDR2 SQIVND (reference sequence).

This clonotype showed up just once. The V and J genes are TRBV6-1 and TRBJ2-1, with 13 nucleotides matching TRBD2. Trimming cost V 3 bases and J 2 bases; bases outside gene matches: 4. The germline V gene encodes CDR1 MNHNS and CDR2 SASEGT. The CDR3 loop spans 17 amino acids. CDR3 nucleotide sequence: TGTGCCAGCAGTGAGAGGACTAGCGGGGGACCCTACAATGAGCAGTTCTTC. Its protein is CASSERTSGGPYNEQFF.

J is TRBJ1-4 and V is TRBV29-1; TRBD1 aligns across 7 bases. The V gene's germline CDR1 is SQVTM and CDR2 ANQGSEA. CDR3 length equals 14 residues. V trimming: 8 bases; J trimming: 8 bases; junction bases outside the gene matches: 14. The CDR3 DNA follows: TGCAGCACGCTAATACCGGGACAGTCGGAAAAACTGTTTTTT. It specifies CSTLIPGQSEKLFF.

This clonotype has only one observation. V usage is TRBV20-1 and J usage is TRBJ1-2; D unresolved. V was clipped by 5 bases and J by 3 bases, with 10 bases between them. CDR1 DFQATT and CDR2 SNEGSKA come from the germline V gene (reference sequence). CDR3 length: 12 residues. CDR3 nucleotide sequence: TGCAGTGCTCCCGACCGTTACTATGGCTACACCTTC. It yields the protein CSAPDRYYGYTF.

The sample holds one count of this clonotype. This chain joins TRBV21-1 and TRBJ1-2. TRBV21-1 is deemed a pseudogene. The length of the CDR3 is 17 residues. CDR3 sequence reads: CASSKGVLGGDNYDYTF. CDR3 DNA sequence: TGTGCCAGCAGCAAAGGCGTCTTGGGAGGAGATAACTATGACTACACCTTC.

The count of this clonotype is one. The V and J genes are TRBV6-6 and TRBJ1-1; D is unclear. Trimming removed 2 bases from V and 1 base from J, with 11 bases in between. CDR1 is MNHNY, CDR2 SVGAGI, per germline (reference sequence). This CDR3 has 15 amino acids. CDR3 sequence: CASSYTTAGNTEAFF. CDR3 DNA: TGTGCCAGCAGTTACACGACGGCGGGGAACACTGAAGCTTTCTTT.

The chain joins TRBV9 to TRBJ2-1; 8 nucleotides align to TRBD1. The CDR3 spans 15 residues. Germline values: CDR1 SGDLS, CDR2 YYNGEE. The junction had 4 bases not matched to a gene; V was cut back by 3 bases and J by 2 bases. The CDR3 bases are TGTGCCAGCAGCGCGACAGGGGTCACCTACAATGAGCAGTTCTTC. Its translation: CASSATGVTYNEQFF.

This chain joins TRBV4-2 and TRBJ2-7, with D tentatively TRBD2 (5 bases). Per germline, CDR1 LGHNA and CDR2 YNFKEQ. The CDR3 covers 14 residues. Trimming stripped 1 base from V and 2 bases from J, with 9 bases between. CDR3: CASSQGGPAYEQYF. DNA of the CDR3: TGTGCCAGCAGCCAAGGCGGGCCCGCCTACGAGCAGTACTTC.

This clonotype was recorded once. V usage is TRBV7-2 and J usage is TRBJ2-3; unclear D gene. The CDR3 has 14 residues. The germline V gene encodes CDR1 SGHTA and CDR2 FQGNSA. Trimming left V 1 base short and J 7 bases short, with 12 bases between. The CDR3: CASSLGAFTNTQYF. The DNA for the CDR3 is TGTGCCAGCAGCTTAGGTGCGTTTACGAATACGCAGTATTTT.

This clonotype was seen a single time. The chain joins TRBV9 to TRBJ2-7; TRBD1 agrees at 8 bases. CDR1 is SGDLS, CDR2 YYNGEE, per germline. After removal of 0 bases from V and 5 bases from J, the junction contained 7 bases not matched to a gene. The CDR3 is 15 amino acids. CDR3 sequence reads: CASSVGTGGIHEQYF. The CDR3 bases are TGTGCCAGCAGCGTAGGCACAGGGGGGATCCACGAGCAGTACTTC.

The chain combines TRBV7-2 with TRBJ2-3; 10 bases map to TRBD2. The CDR3 is 17 residues long. Germline V gene sequence: CDR1 SGHTA, CDR2 FQGNSA. With 4 bases clipped from V and 1 base from J, the junction kept 8 bases outside the gene matches. The CDR3 is CASSSRATSGGTDTQYF. The CDR3 region has the DNA TGTGCCAGCAGCTCGCGGGCCACTAGCGGGGGCACAGATACGCAGTATTTT.

In this sample, this clonotype turned up once. The rearrangement uses TRBV2 and TRBJ2-4; maybe TRBD2 (5 bases). CDR1 and CDR2 (germline): SNHLY, FYNNEI. Trimming stripped 3 bases from V and 4 bases from J, with 10 bases between. The CDR3 sequence is 14 residues long. The CDR3 sequence: CASSEEVWKNIQYF. CDR3 DNA: TGTGCCAGCAGTGAGGAGGTCTGGAAAAACATTCAGTACTTC.